These 18 T cell receptor beta chains share one sample of origin, sequenced in a study of blood T cell repertoires in COVID-19. Repertoires were generated with immunoSEQ multiplex PCR, while TCRdb's copy carries only in-frame clones and drops some. Seen here are 330,000 or so clones, approximately 89% observed once, and the top ten hold roughly 3.9%. The sample comprised peripheral blood. Receptor source: a woman aged 60-75 years with COVID-19, enrolled during active disease.

The gene calls are TRBV6-5 and TRBJ2-3; 9 bases are a match to TRBD2. The trim removed 6 bases at V and 6 bases at J, leaving 7 bases unmatched. The germline gives CDR1 MNHEY, CDR2 SVGAGI. The CDR3 covers 14 residues. CDR3 loop: CASSRGTSWDTQYF. As DNA, the CDR3 is TGTGCCAGCAGCCGAGGGACTAGCTGGGATACGCAGTATTTT.

The chain has TRBV15 and TRBJ2-1; unclear D gene. CDR3 length: 14 residues. Trimming shortened V by 4 bases and J by 4 bases, and 11 bases separated the two germline ends. Germline V gene lookup returns CDR1 LNHNV and CDR2 YYDKDF (reference sequence). The CDR3 coding sequence is TGTGCCACCAGCACGTCAGGTGGTTACAATGAGCAGTTCTTC. Its protein is CATSTSGGYNEQFF.

The V call is TRBV18, the J call TRBJ1-1, with 7 bases aligning to TRBD1. This CDR3 contains 17 residues. V shed 3 bases and J 4 bases; nucleotides not matched to a gene: 14. Per germline, CDR1 KGHSH and CDR2 LQKENI. DNA of the CDR3: TGTGCCAGCTCACCTCCGAAGGTGGCAGGGGGTCTCACTGAAGCTTTCTTT. Translated: CASSPPKVAGGLTEAFF.

On this clone itself: Different DNA sequences within this sample yield the same CDR3. DNA of the CDR3: TGCGCCAGCAGCCTAGACAGGGACACTGAAGCTTTCTTT. Its protein product is CASSLDRDTEAFF. The rearrangement joins TRBV5-1 to TRBJ1-1; 7 positions match TRBD1. Germline trimming cut 4 bases from V and 3 bases from J; bases unmatched to any gene: 3. In germline, CDR1 is SGHRS, CDR2 YFSETQ. CDR3 length: 13 residues. Drawing the rest from reference TRBV5-1 and TRBJ1-1, the complete variable domain is KAGVTQTPRYLIKTRGQQVTLSCSPISGHRSVSWYQQTPGQGLQFLFEYFSETQRNKGNFPGRFSGRQFSNSRSEMNVSTLELGDSALYLCASSLDRDTEAFFGQGTRLTVV.

V is TRBV2 and J is TRBJ2-5; 7 bases line up with TRBD2. The germline CDR1 and CDR2 sequences are SNHLY and FYNNEI. CDR3 length: 14 amino acids. V shed 2 bases, J shed 1 base, and the junction held 1 base outside the gene matches. CDR3 sequence (DNA): TGTGCCAGCAGTGAACTAGCGGCCCAAGAGACCCAGTACTTC. Its protein is CASSELAAQETQYF.

The rearrangement links TRBV6-6 to TRBJ1-1; D is possibly TRBD1 (6 bases). CDR3 length: 14 residues. The V and J ends lost 6 bases and 2 bases respectively, with 13 bases between them. The germline V gene has CDR1 MNHNY and CDR2 SVGAGI (reference sequence). The CDR3 reads CASRPPQGNTEAFF. CDR3 nucleotide sequence: TGTGCCAGCAGGCCCCCACAGGGAAACACTGAAGCTTTCTTT.

The chain couples TRBV6-5 to TRBJ1-6, with 8 bases matching TRBD1. Trimming took 2 bases from V and 7 from J; bases not matched to a gene: 7. Germline V lookup: CDR1 MNHEY, CDR2 SVGAGI. The CDR3 is 16 residues long. The CDR3 region has the DNA TGTGCCAGCAGTTACACTTTGGACAGGGAGAATTCACCCCTCCACTTT. It is translated as CASSYTLDRENSPLHF.

The genes are TRBV19 and TRBJ1-4; 7 bases line up with TRBD1. Losses at the gene ends were 3 bases for V and 7 bases for J; bases not matched to a gene: 11. This CDR3 is 16 amino acids long. CDR1 LNHDA and CDR2 SQIVND come from the germline V gene (reference sequence). The CDR3 protein is CASSIEGTGVREKLFF. The CDR3 DNA is TGTGCCAGTAGTATCGAAGGAACAGGGGTGCGTGAAAAACTGTTTTTT.

V is TRBV2 and J is TRBJ2-2; unclear D gene. V gave up 8 bases and J gave up 3 bases, with 4 bases separating them. This CDR3 is 11 amino acids long. The germline V gene encodes CDR1 SNHLY and CDR2 FYNNEI. DNA for the CDR3: TGTGCCAGCGTCTACACCGGGGAGCTGTTTTTT. It translates to CASVYTGELFF.

Written as DNA, the CDR3 is TGCGCCAGCAGCCTGGGACTCCATCTTAGAGGCAATTCACCCCTCCACTTT. It translates to CASSLGLHLRGNSPLHF. The chain uses TRBV4-1 and TRBJ1-6; D is perhaps TRBD1 (5 bases). The CDR3 covers 17 residues. Trimming removed 4 bases from V and 7 bases from J, with 20 bases in between. The germline V gene encodes CDR1 MGHRA and CDR2 YSYEKL.

CDR3 sequence: CASSDGGQDTQYF. DNA for the CDR3: TGTGCCAGCAGCGACGGGGGGCAGGATACGCAGTATTTT. The genes are TRBV7-2 and TRBJ2-3; D might be TRBD2 (7 bases). In germline, CDR1 is SGHTA, CDR2 FQGNSA. The CDR3 length is 13 residues. V dropped 5 bases and J dropped 6 bases, with 12 bases sitting between them.

The V and J genes are TRBV9 and TRBJ2-3, with 10 bases matching TRBD2. CDR1 and CDR2 (germline): SGDLS, YYNGEE. The CDR3 is made up of 16 amino acids. V dropped 0 bases and J dropped 3; count of bases not matched to a gene: 4. The CDR3, as DNA: TGTGCCAGCAGCGTAGGTCGAGCGGGGGGGACAGATACGCAGTATTTT. Translated, it gives CASSVGRAGGTDTQYF.

The gene calls are TRBV6-5 and TRBJ1-2; no clear D gene. Trimming removed 6 bases at V and 3 bases at J, with 11 bases between. The CDR3 is 13 residues long. CDR1 is MNHEY and CDR2 is SVGAGI in the germline V gene. The CDR3 spells CASRPTVYYGYTF. The CDR3 nucleotides are TGTGCCAGCAGACCTACAGTCTACTATGGCTACACCTTC.

V usage is TRBV7-2 and J usage is TRBJ1-4; perhaps TRBD1 as D (5 bases). V was trimmed by 1 base and J by 7 bases, leaving 13 bases between them. Germline V gives CDR1 SGHTA, CDR2 FQGNSA. The CDR3 totals 15 residues. The chain's CDR3 is CASSLGGGSVEKLFF. CDR3 DNA sequence: TGTGCCAGCAGCTTAGGCGGGGGGTCGGTTGAAAAACTGTTTTTT. The full variable domain, with the rest looked up from reference TRBV7-2 and TRBJ1-4, is GAGVSQSPSNKVTEKGKDVELRCDPISGHTALYWYRQSLGQGLEFLIYFQGNSAPDKSGLPSDRFSAERTGGSVSTLTIQRTQQEDSAVYLCASSLGGGSVEKLFFGSGTQLSVL.

CDR3 loop: CASRPTGTENTEAFF. In nucleotides, the CDR3 is TGTGCCAGCAGACCCACCGGGACAGAGAACACTGAAGCTTTCTTT. This chain joins TRBV2 and TRBJ1-1; 7 bases agree with TRBD1. Germline lookup yields CDR1 SNHLY and CDR2 FYNNEI. Unmatched junction bases numbered 8, after V lost 6 bases and J lost 1 base. This CDR3 region has 15 residues.

The chain has TRBV11-3 and TRBJ2-2; possible D gene TRBD2, 5 bases. The V gene's germline CDR1 is SGHNT and CDR2 YENEEA. Trimming took off 5 bases at V and 8 bases at J, with 15 bases between the two ends. CDR3 length: 14 amino acids. The CDR3 DNA reads TGTGCCAGCAGCCAAGTCGAGCGGCCGGGGGAGCTGTTTTTT. Amino acid sequence: CASSQVERPGELFF.

This clone was counted a few times. The chain recombines TRBV13 with TRBJ1-3; 10 bases match TRBD1. CDR1 and CDR2 from the germline V gene are PRHDT and FYEKMQ (reference sequence). The CDR3 is made up of 19 amino acids. The junction had 16 bases not matched to a gene; V was cut back by 6 bases and J by 2 bases. The CDR3 DNA reads TGTGCCAGCAGACCTCTCGGACAGGGGGGCGGCGGTCCTGGAAACACCATATATTTT. Translated: CASRPLGQGGGGPGNTIYF.

This rearrangement joins TRBV5-8 to TRBJ1-5; 8 positions match TRBD1. CDR3 length: 15 amino acids. The J segment lost 4 bases and the V segment lost 4 bases, leaving 7 bases of the junction unmatched. Germline CDR1 SGHTS, CDR2 YDEGEE. In DNA form, the CDR3 reads TGTGCCAGCAGCCAGAGGACAGGGAATAATCAGCCCCAGCATTTT. Protein sequence: CASSQRTGNNQPQHF.